Given below is one T cell receptor (beta chain) in context. Antigen unknown. Germline CDR1 DFQATT, CDR2 SNEGSKA (reference sequence). V lost 0 bases, J lost 4 bases, and 5 bases stayed unmatched. This CDR3 is 15 amino acids long. This entry is derived from a study of vaccination and CD4 T cells after COVID-19. For the study at large: Overlapping peptides covering the spike proteins of SARS-CoV-2, HCoV-NL63, HCoV-OC43 and HCoV-229E were added to stimulate cells.

Described treatment: approximately 11-day PBMC culture with coronavirus spike peptide pools or control peptides (ViraFEST assay). PBMCs were cultured at over 1.5 million per well with 8 to 10 IU/ml IL-2 and about 10 ug/ml peptide pools. The Oncomine TCR Beta short-read assay was what sequenced the DNA obtained from cultured CD4+ T cells. Cultures of CD4+ T cells served as the source for extracting genomic DNA. TCRdb analysed the PCR reads with MiXCR anew, one entry per CDR3 protein. The sample includes roughly 13,000 distinct CDR3 sequences, about 47% seen only once; the top ten take under 20%. This sequence joins TRBV20-1 and TRBJ2-1; 8 positions match TRBD2. The sequence was collected from a human donor who had recovered from COVID-19. The material sequenced was CD4+ T cells from blood, cultured in vitro. The chain's CDR3 is CSAREASGLYNEQFF. In DNA form, the CDR3 reads TGCAGTGCTAGAGAGGCTAGCGGGCTATACAATGAGCAGTTCTTC.